A single sample is the source of the 31 T cell receptor beta chains below, sequenced in a study of T cell changes during pregnancy in multiple sclerosis. Clones were sequenced by immunoSEQ multiplex PCR, and TCRdb holds only the in-frame ones, with some missing. The table has more than 45,000 clones, about 92% seen once. Sequenced material: CD8+ T cells from peripheral blood mononuclear cells, taken in the second trimester of pregnancy. The origin of the receptors is a female donor with multiple sclerosis, enrolled in a pregnancy study.

The chain employs TRBV2 and TRBJ1-1; possibly TRBD1 for D (5 bases). Deletions cut 8 bases from V and 5 bases from J, with 12 bases between. Germline CDR1 SNHLY, CDR2 FYNNEI. There are 12 residues in the CDR3. The chain's CDR3 is CASVGGGTEAFF. CDR3 bases: TGTGCCAGCGTCGGGGGTGGGACTGAAGCTTTCTTT.

The chain uses TRBV28 and TRBJ2-6; the D gene is possibly TRBD2 (5 bases). The germline CDR1 and CDR2 sequences are MDHEN and SYDVKM. Trimming shortened V by 2 bases and J by 0 bases, and 11 bases separated the two germline ends. The CDR3 is 17 amino acids. CDR3 bases: TGTGCCAGCAGTTTAGAGGGTGGAGCCTCTGGGGCCAACGTCCTGACTTTC. Translation: CASSLEGGASGANVLTF. The entire variable domain, with the rest obtained from reference TRBV28 and TRBJ2-6, is as follows: DVKVTQSSRYLVKRTGEKVFLECVQDMDHENMFWYRQDPGLGLRLIYFSYDVKMKEKGDIPEGYSVSREKKERFSLILESASTNQTSMYLCASSLEGGASGANVLTFGAGSRLTVL.

The chain joins TRBV27 to TRBJ2-1, with 9 bases that match TRBD2. CDR1 is MNHEY and CDR2 is SMNVEV in the germline V gene (reference sequence). V lost 3 bases and J lost 3; bases outside the gene matches: 6. The length of the CDR3 is 16 residues. In nucleotides, the CDR3 is TGTGCCAGCAGTTTTGTTCCTAGCGGGATCTACAATGAGCAGTTCTTC. Translating it yields CASSFVPSGIYNEQFF.

This sequence joins TRBV5-1 and TRBJ2-7; 8 bases align to TRBD2. CDR1 is SGHRS, CDR2 YFSETQ, per germline. The CDR3 sequence is 15 residues long. V lost 4 bases, J lost 2 bases, and 8 bases stayed unmatched. This chain's CDR3 is CASSPFPGLAYEQYF. The CDR3 DNA sequence: TGCGCCAGCAGCCCTTTTCCGGGACTAGCCTACGAGCAGTACTTC. The full variable domain, completed using reference TRBV5-1 and TRBJ2-7, is KAGVTQTPRYLIKTRGQQVTLSCSPISGHRSVSWYQQTPGQGLQFLFEYFSETQRNKGNFPGRFSGRQFSNSRSEMNVSTLELGDSALYLCASSPFPGLAYEQYFGPGTRLTVT.

J is TRBJ2-1 and V is TRBV9; weak D call: TRBD2 (6 bases). The CDR3 length is 13 residues. Germline V gene sequence: CDR1 SGDLS, CDR2 YYNGEE. The V end lost 2 bases, the J end lost 8 bases, and 11 bases lay between the germline ends. DNA of the CDR3: TGTGCCAGCAGCGTTAGTAGCGGCTATGAGCAGTTCTTC. It translates to CASSVSSGYEQFF.

This sequence joins TRBV5-4 and TRBJ2-7; D is perhaps TRBD1 (5 bases). CDR1 is SGHNT and CDR2 is YYREEE in the germline V gene (reference sequence). CDR3 length: 14 residues. Trimming stripped 4 bases from V and 0 bases from J, with 11 bases between. DNA for the CDR3: TGTGCCAGCAGCCAAACAGACAGCTCCTACGAGCAGTACTTC. It yields the protein CASSQTDSSYEQYF.

The V and J genes are TRBV19 and TRBJ2-7; 9 nucleotides match TRBD1. The CDR3 extends over 14 amino acids. Trimming removed 3 bases from V and 2 bases from J; junction bases left unmatched: 2. The germline V gene encodes CDR1 LNHDA and CDR2 SQIVND (reference sequence). CDR3 loop: CASSIGTGPYEQYF. The CDR3 DNA is TGTGCCAGTAGTATTGGGACAGGGCCCTACGAGCAGTACTTC.

The gene calls are TRBV9 and TRBJ2-4, with D tentatively TRBD2 (7 bases). Germline V gene sequence: CDR1 SGDLS, CDR2 YYNGEE. V was pared by 0 bases and J by 7 bases, with 17 bases between. The CDR3 consists of 16 residues. The CDR3 spells CASSVEPGGAANIQYF. CDR3 bases: TGTGCCAGCAGCGTAGAGCCTGGGGGGGCCGCGAACATTCAGTACTTC.

The chain employs TRBV29-1 and TRBJ1-1, with D possibly TRBD1 on 5 matching bases. The germline V gene has CDR1 SQVTM and CDR2 ANQGSEA. V was cut by 7 bases and J by 4 bases, with 13 bases left in between. The CDR3 runs 12 residues. Here the CDR3 reads CSAPRGGTEAFF. As DNA, the CDR3 is TGCAGCGCTCCAAGGGGTGGCACTGAAGCTTTCTTT.

The CDR3 sequence: CASSQDGTGVFNYGYTF. The CDR3 DNA reads TGCGCCAGCAGCCAAGATGGCACAGGCGTTTTTAACTATGGCTACACCTTC. The chain joins TRBV4-1 to TRBJ1-2, with D possibly matching TRBD1 (5 bases). Germline V gives CDR1 MGHRA, CDR2 YSYEKL. Trimming left V 0 bases short and J 1 base short, with 15 bases between. The length of the CDR3 is 17 residues.

The chain is built from TRBV27 and TRBJ1-5; D not certain. The germline V gene has CDR1 MNHEY and CDR2 SMNVEV (reference sequence). Trimming took off 4 bases at V and 6 bases at J, with 10 bases between the two ends. This CDR3 is built from 13 residues. As DNA, the CDR3 is TGTGCCAGCAGTTCCGGGTATCGTCAGCCCCAGCATTTT. It is translated as CASSSGYRQPQHF.

V and J are TRBV27 and TRBJ2-7, with 7 bases identical to TRBD1. CDR1 and CDR2 (germline): MNHEY, SMNVEV (reference sequence). The CDR3 spans 13 residues. After removal of 2 bases from V and 6 bases from J, the junction contained 4 bases not matched to a gene. The CDR3 bases are TGTGCCAGCAGTTTAATGACAGGGCTCGAGCAGTACTTC. Translation: CASSLMTGLEQYF.

CDR3 DNA: TGCGCCAGCAGCCCCGGGAGGGGGAACTATGGCTACACCTTC. Translated: CASSPGRGNYGYTF. This chain connects TRBV4-1 to TRBJ1-2, with a weak D call TRBD1 (6 bases). V gave up 4 bases and J gave up 2 bases, with 11 bases separating them. Germline V gene sequence: CDR1 MGHRA, CDR2 YSYEKL. This CDR3 spans 14 amino acids.

The chain links TRBV14 to TRBJ1-1, with no clear D. Germline V gives CDR1 SGHDN, CDR2 FVKESK. Trimming took off 6 bases at V and 9 bases at J, with 23 bases between the two ends. The CDR3 has 15 amino acids. CDR3 residues: CASRDSPGRGTQAFF. DNA of the CDR3: TGTGCCAGCAGGGATTCCCCGGGCCGGGGAACACAAGCTTTCTTT.

This chain uses TRBV9 with TRBJ2-1, with TRBD1 as a possible D gene (6 bases). Germline V gives CDR1 SGDLS, CDR2 YYNGEE. Deletions cut 4 bases from V and 10 bases from J, with 21 bases between. The CDR3 runs to 15 residues. For the CDR3, the DNA is TGTGCCAGCAGCCCCCTCGGAGCAGGGGTATTGGAGCAGTTCTTC. It translates to CASSPLGAGVLEQFF.

This chain uses TRBV5-8 with TRBJ1-1, with TRBD1 matching 9 bases. CDR1 and CDR2 from the germline V gene are SGHTS and YDEGEE. V gave up 0 bases and J gave up 11 bases; unmatched junction bases: 5. The CDR3 runs 13 residues. The CDR3 sequence: CASSLEGQGKAFF. As DNA, the CDR3 is TGTGCCAGCAGCTTGGAAGGACAGGGGAAGGCTTTCTTT.

The V and J genes are TRBV13 and TRBJ2-7; TRBD1 matches 9 bases. CDR1 is PRHDT, CDR2 FYEKMQ, per germline (reference sequence). V gave up 4 bases and J gave up 2 bases; unmatched junction bases: 6. The CDR3 extends over 15 amino acids. The CDR3 reads CASSSHRGPPYEQYF. Written as DNA, the CDR3 is TGTGCCAGCAGCTCGCACAGGGGGCCCCCCTACGAGCAGTACTTC.

The chain uses TRBV7-3 and TRBJ1-1; 7 bases match TRBD1. Germline V lookup: CDR1 SGHTA, CDR2 FQGTGA. V dropped 4 bases and J dropped 0; count of bases not matched to a gene: 2. CDR3 length equals 14 residues. CDR3 region: CASSSGQLNTEAFF. As DNA, the CDR3 is TGTGCCAGCAGCTCGGGACAGCTGAACACTGAAGCTTTCTTT.

This chain joins TRBV7-9 and TRBJ2-5; no clear D. V was cut by 1 base and J by 5 bases, with 8 bases left in between. The CDR3 extends over 13 amino acids. Germline CDR1 and CDR2: SEHNR and FQNEAQ (reference sequence). The CDR3 coding sequence is TGTGCCAGCAGCTTAGTGGTCGGGGAGACCCAGTACTTC. Amino acid sequence: CASSLVVGETQYF.

The J gene is TRBJ2-7, the V gene TRBV7-9; no clear D gene. The CDR3 has 13 residues. Germline V lookup: CDR1 SEHNR, CDR2 FQNEAQ (reference sequence). V lost 2 bases, J lost 4 bases, and 9 bases lay in between. In nucleotides, the CDR3 is TGTGCCAGCAGCTTATCCCCGGGTTACGAGCAGTACTTC. Its translation: CASSLSPGYEQYF.

The J gene is TRBJ1-4, the V gene TRBV6-1, with 7 bases fitting TRBD1. The CDR3 runs to 15 residues. V trimming: 6 bases; J trimming: 0 bases; junction bases outside the gene matches: 4. The V gene's germline CDR1 is MNHNS and CDR2 SASEGT. The DNA for the CDR3 is TGTGCCAGCAGGGGGACAGATACAACTAATGAAAAACTGTTTTTT. It codes for CASRGTDTTNEKLFF.

The chain uses TRBV29-1 and TRBJ1-1; unclear D gene. The germline CDR1 and CDR2 sequences are SQVTM and ANQGSEA. V lost 5 bases and J lost 1, with 8 bases in between. This CDR3 is built from 12 residues. The CDR3 sequence is CSVLEQNTEAFF. The CDR3 DNA sequence: TGCAGCGTTCTTGAGCAGAACACTGAAGCTTTCTTT.

V and J are TRBV7-6 and TRBJ2-7; TRBD1 aligns across 7 bases. The CDR3 contains 14 residues. With V trimmed by 0 bases and J by 5 bases, 4 bases remained unmatched. Germline V gene sequence: CDR1 SGHVS, CDR2 FNYEAQ. The CDR3 here is CASSLAGDSDEQYF. DNA for the CDR3: TGTGCCAGCAGCTTAGCGGGGGACAGCGACGAGCAGTACTTC.

The chain recombines TRBV6-5 with TRBJ2-5, with D possibly being TRBD1 (6 bases). Germline values: CDR1 MNHEY, CDR2 SVGAGI. V shed 2 bases and J shed 2 bases, with 12 bases lying between them. The CDR3 is made up of 15 amino acids. CDR3 loop: CASSYITGKQETQYF. The CDR3 DNA reads TGTGCCAGCAGTTACATAACAGGGAAACAAGAGACCCAGTACTTC.

The CDR3 spells CASSFPPTSSGSHEQFF. The CDR3 nucleotides read TGTGCCAGCAGTTTCCCCCCTACGTCTAGCGGGAGCCATGAGCAGTTCTTC. V is TRBV28 and J is TRBJ2-1; 10 nucleotides align to TRBD2. The CDR3 runs to 17 residues. Germline values: CDR1 MDHEN, CDR2 SYDVKM. Unmatched junction bases numbered 13, after V lost 3 bases and J lost 8 bases.

The gene calls are TRBV29-1 and TRBJ2-7, with a tentative D call TRBD2 (5 bases). CDR1 is SQVTM and CDR2 is ANQGSEA in the germline V gene. The CDR3 loop spans 13 amino acids. V was pared by 4 bases and J by 2 bases, with 12 bases between. CDR3 DNA: TGCAGCGTTGTTCGGGGTCCGGCCTACGAGCAGTACTTC. It codes for CSVVRGPAYEQYF.

The chain joins TRBV6-6 to TRBJ1-3; weak D call: TRBD1 (6 bases). The CDR3 runs to 16 residues. Trimming cost V 6 bases and J 2 bases, with 17 bases left between them. Per germline, CDR1 MNHNY and CDR2 SVGAGI (reference sequence). The CDR3 nucleotides read TGTGCCAGCAGGAACACAGGACAGAGCCCTGGAAACACCATATATTTT. This codes for CASRNTGQSPGNTIYF.

The rearrangement links TRBV27 to TRBJ1-3; no clear D. CDR1 and CDR2 (germline): MNHEY, SMNVEV (reference sequence). This CDR3 is 19 amino acids long. The V end lost 0 bases, the J end lost 0 bases, and 18 bases lay between the germline ends. The CDR3 DNA reads TGTGCCAGCAGTTTATCGGGTCCCCCTACAGCTCTCTCTGGAAACACCATATATTTT. This codes for CASSLSGPPTALSGNTIYF.

The sample holds one count of this clone. The chain joins TRBV6-1 to TRBJ2-3; 9 positions match TRBD2. The CDR3 contains 17 residues. CDR1 MNHNS and CDR2 SASEGT come from the germline V gene. With V trimmed by 2 bases and J by 2 bases, 8 bases remained unmatched. For the CDR3, the DNA is TGTGCCAGCAGTGAATACGGGTTAGCGGGAGCCACAGATACGCAGTATTTT. It codes for CASSEYGLAGATDTQYF.

Here the CDR3 reads CASSVTRERAMNTEAFF. The DNA for the CDR3 is TGTGCCAGCAGCGTAACTCGGGAGAGAGCCATGAACACTGAAGCTTTCTTT. The V call is TRBV9, the J call TRBJ1-1; D uncertain. The CDR3 consists of 17 residues. Trimming stripped 1 base from V and 0 bases from J, with 16 bases between. Germline-derived CDR1 and CDR2 are SGDLS and YYNGEE.

This sequence joins TRBV7-9 and TRBJ2-5, with D possibly being TRBD1 (6 bases). The CDR3 is 17 amino acids. Per the germline V gene, CDR1 is SEHNR and CDR2 is FQNEAQ (reference sequence). Between the trimmed V and J ends, which lost 1 base and 2 bases, there was a span of 17 bases. CDR3 DNA sequence: TGTGCCAGCAGCTTAGTGCTCCCAGGGGTGATTCAAGAGACCCAGTACTTC. Translating gives CASSLVLPGVIQETQYF. The whole variable domain, filled in from reference TRBV7-9 and TRBJ2-5, reads DTGVSQNPRHKITKRGQNVTFRCDPISEHNRLYWYRQTLGQGPEFLTYFQNEAQLEKSRLLSDRFSAERPKGSFSTLEIQRTEQGDSAMYLCASSLVLPGVIQETQYFGPGTRLLVL.